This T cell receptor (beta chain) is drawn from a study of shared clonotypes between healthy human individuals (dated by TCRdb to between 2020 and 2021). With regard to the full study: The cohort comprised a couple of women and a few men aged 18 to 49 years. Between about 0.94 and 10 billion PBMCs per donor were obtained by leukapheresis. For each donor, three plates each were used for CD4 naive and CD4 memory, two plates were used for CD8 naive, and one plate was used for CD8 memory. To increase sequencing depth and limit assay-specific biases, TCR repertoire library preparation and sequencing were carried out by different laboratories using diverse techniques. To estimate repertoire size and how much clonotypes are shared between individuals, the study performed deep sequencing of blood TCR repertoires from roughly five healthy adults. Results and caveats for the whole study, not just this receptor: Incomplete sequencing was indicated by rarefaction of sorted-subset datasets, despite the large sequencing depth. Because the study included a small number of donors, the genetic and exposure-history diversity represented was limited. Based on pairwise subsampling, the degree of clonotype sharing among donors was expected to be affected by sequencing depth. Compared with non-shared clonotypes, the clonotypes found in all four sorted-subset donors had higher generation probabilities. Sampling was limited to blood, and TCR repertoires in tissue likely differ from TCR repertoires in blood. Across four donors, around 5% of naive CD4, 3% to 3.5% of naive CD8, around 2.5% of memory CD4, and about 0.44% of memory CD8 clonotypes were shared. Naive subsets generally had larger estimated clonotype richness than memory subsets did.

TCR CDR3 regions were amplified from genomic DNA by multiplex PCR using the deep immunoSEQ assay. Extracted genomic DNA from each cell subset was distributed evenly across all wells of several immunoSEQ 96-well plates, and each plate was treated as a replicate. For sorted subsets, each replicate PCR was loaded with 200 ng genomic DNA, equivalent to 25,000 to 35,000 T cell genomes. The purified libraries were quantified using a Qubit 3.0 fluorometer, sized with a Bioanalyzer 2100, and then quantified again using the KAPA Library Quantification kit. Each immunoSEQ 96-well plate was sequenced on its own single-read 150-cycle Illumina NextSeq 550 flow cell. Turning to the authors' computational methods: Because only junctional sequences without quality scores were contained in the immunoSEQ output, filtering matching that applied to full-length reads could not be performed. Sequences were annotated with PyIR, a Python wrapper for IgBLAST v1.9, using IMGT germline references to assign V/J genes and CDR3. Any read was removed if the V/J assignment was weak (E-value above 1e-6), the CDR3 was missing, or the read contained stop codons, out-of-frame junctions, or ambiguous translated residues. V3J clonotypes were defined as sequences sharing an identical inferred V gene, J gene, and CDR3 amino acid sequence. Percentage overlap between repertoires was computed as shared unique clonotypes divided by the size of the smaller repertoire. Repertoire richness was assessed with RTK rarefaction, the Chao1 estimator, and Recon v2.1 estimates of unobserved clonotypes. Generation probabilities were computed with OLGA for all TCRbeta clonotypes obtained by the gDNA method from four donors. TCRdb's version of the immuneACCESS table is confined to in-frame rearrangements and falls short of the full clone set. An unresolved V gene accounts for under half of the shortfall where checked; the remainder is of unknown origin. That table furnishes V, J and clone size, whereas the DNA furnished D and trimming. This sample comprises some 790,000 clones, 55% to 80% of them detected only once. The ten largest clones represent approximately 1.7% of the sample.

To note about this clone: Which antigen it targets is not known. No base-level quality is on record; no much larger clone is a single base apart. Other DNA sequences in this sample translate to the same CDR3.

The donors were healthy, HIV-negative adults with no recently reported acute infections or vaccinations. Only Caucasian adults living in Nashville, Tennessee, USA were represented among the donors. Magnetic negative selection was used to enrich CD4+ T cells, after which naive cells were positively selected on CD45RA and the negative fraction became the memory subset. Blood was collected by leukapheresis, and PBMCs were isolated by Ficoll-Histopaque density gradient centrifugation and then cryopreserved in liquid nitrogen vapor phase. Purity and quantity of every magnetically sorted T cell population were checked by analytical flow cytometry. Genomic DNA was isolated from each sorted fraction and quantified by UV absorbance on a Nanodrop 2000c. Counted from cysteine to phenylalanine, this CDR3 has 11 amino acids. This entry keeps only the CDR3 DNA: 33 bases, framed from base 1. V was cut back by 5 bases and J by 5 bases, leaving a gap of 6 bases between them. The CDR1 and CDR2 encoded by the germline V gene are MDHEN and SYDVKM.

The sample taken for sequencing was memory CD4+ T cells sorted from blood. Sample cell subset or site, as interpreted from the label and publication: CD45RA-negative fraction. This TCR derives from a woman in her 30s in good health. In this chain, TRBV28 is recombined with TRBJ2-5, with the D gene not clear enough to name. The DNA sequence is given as TGTGCCAGCAGTAGCAGGGAGACCCAGTACTTC. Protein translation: CASSSRETQYF.